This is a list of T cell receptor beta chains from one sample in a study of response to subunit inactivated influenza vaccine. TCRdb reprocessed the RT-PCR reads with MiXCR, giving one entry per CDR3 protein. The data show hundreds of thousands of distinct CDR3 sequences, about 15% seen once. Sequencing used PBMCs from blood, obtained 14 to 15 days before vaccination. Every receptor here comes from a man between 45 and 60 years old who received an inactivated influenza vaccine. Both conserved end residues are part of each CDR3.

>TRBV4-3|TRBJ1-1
CASSHLENTEAFF
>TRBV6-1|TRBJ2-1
CASIRASGSNEQFF
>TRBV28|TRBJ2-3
CASSLDRQSTDTQYF
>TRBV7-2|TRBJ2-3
CASSPWRGPTDTQYF
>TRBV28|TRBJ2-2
CASSRGPGELFF
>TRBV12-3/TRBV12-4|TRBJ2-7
CASTVPGRREREQYF
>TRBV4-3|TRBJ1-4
CASSQGEGLGEKLFF
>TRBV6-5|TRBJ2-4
CASSYTTGVKNIQYF
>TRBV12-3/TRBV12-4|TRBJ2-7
CASTLSPSYEQYF
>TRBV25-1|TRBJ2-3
CASSAIGYRLGTDTQYF
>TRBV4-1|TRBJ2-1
CASSQGASGGTNREQFF
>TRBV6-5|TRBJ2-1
CASSSTLTGIRVLVDVFF
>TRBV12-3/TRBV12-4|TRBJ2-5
CASRRYDRGGETQYF
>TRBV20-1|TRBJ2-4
CSAGTGFEKNIQYF
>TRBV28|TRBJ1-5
CASSLIALYGSDSNQPQHF
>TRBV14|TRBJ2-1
CASSPWTSGMNEQFF
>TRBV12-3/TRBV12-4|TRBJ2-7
CASSRTGFNEQYF
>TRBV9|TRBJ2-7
CASSVDPGGTYEKYF
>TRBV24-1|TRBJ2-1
CATSGPTSGGPSYNEQFF
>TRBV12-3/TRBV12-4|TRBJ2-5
CASSLAGGPGETQYF
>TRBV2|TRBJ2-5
CASTISRDGTQYF
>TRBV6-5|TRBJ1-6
CASSYSRRGSPDEPLHF
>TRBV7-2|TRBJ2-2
CASSLSGGAPGELFF
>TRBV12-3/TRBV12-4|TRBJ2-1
CASSTGTPLYNEQFF
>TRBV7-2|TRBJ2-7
CASSLGRGRFYEQYF
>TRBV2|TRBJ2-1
CASSESSGRREQFF
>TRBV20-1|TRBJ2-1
CTAKVGGAEQFF
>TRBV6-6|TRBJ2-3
CASSYSGPRGTDTQYF
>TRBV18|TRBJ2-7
CASSPQGQGYEQYF
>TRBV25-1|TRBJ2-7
CASSAGTGSEQYF
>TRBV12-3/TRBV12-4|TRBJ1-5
CASSFSGARSNQPQHF
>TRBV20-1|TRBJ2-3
CSARDLTGGWDTQYF
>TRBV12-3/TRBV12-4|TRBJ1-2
CASDKGGNYGYTF
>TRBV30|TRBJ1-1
CAWSVGRTYRTGTEAFF
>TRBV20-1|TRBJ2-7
CSARDLTASYEQYF
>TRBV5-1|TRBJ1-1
CASGDKSGTEAFF
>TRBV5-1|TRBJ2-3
CASSLGDYLTDTQYF
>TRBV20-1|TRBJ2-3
CSAMGNTDTQYF
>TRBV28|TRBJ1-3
CASSLYRAGNTIYF
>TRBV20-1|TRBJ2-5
CSATLIGGPIEKGTQYF
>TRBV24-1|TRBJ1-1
CATSLTGAAEAFF
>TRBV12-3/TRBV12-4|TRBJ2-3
CASTPGQGRPGTDTQYF
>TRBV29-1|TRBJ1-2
CSVSQGGNDGYTF
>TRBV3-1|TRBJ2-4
CASSQASRKNIQYF
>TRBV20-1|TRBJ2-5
CSQKRGTGETQYF
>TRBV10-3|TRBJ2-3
CAINRGGSTDTQYF
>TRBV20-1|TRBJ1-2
CRGIDGYTF
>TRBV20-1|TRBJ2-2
CSASMRGFSTGELFF
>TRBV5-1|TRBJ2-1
CASSRTSSSYNEQFF
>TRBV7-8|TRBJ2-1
CASSLVLGVEQFF
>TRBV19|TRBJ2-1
CASSSGGRNYNEQFF